The T cell receptor beta chain described here comes from a study of blood T cell repertoires in COVID-19. Study-wide context: PBMCs, B-cell-depleted T cells, or T cells provided the cDNA or gDNA that made up the material.

The assay was immunoSEQ multiplex PCR, and TCRdb's table has in-frame clones only and misses some. The sample has a few hundred thousand clones; approximately 91% are singletons. Participants had their cohort set by participant-reported clinical history. The CDR3 sequence is 13 residues long. V lost 5 bases to trimming and J lost 2 bases; unmatched junction nucleotides: 3. CDR1 is SGHAT and CDR2 is FQDESV in the germline V gene (reference sequence). The gene calls are TRBV11-1 and TRBJ2-7, with 7 bases lining up with TRBD1. This clonotype was sampled from a woman aged 18 to 35 who had been exposed to COVID-19. Sequenced sample: PBMCs or T cells enriched from blood (not recorded which). The CDR3 DNA reads as TGTGCCAGCAGCAGGGGACAGCCCTACGAGCAGTACTTC. This encodes CASSRGQPYEQYF.